This T cell receptor (beta chain) originates from a study of blood T cell repertoires in COVID-19. In the study overall: COVID-19 samples, acute and convalescent, were from the United States, Italy and Spain. Sample material is recorded as cDNA or gDNA derived from T cells, B-cell-depleted T cells, or PBMCs.

Trimming pared 5 bases from V and 3 bases from J, leaving 14 bases between. CDR3 length: 15 residues. Germline V lookup: CDR1 KGHSH, CDR2 LQKENI. Per the authors' pipeline: Amplification with reference gene primers provided the estimates of nucleated cell counts. Some clones are missing from TCRdb's copy, which holds only in-frame ones; the method was immunoSEQ multiplex PCR. The V and J calls and clone size are taken from that table; D and trimming were inferred from the DNA. The sample holds approximately 150,000 clones, about nine tenths seen once. Sequences were obtained from peripheral blood. The chain carries TRBV18 and TRBJ2-1; D is unresolved. This receptor was taken from a woman aged 45-65 years with acute or convalescent COVID-19. CDR3 residues: CASSDLSSFYNEQFF. In DNA form, the CDR3 reads TGTGCCAGCTCAGACCTTAGCTCTTTCTACAATGAGCAGTTCTTC.